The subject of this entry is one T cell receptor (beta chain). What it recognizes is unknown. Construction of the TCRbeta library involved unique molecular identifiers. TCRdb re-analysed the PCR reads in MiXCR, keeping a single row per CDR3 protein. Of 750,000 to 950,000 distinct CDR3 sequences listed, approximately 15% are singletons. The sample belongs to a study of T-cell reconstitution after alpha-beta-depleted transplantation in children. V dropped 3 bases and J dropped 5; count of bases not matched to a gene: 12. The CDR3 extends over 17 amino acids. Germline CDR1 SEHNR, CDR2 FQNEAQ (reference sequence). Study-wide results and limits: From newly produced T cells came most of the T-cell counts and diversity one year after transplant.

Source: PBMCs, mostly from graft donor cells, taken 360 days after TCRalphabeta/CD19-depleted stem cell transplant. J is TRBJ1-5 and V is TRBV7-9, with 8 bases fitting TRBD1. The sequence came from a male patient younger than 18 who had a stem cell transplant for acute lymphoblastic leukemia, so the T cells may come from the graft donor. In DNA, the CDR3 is TGTGCCAGCAGCTTCGGATTTGGACAGGGTGGGGATCAGCCCCAGCATTTT. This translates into CASSFGFGQGGDQPQHF.